This TCR beta chain was sequenced in a study of blood T cells in healthy people across ages. This clonotype was seen once. The target antigen is unknown. Total RNA amounts of at least 5.5 micrograms were extracted per sample. Study-level points and caveats: In these data, TCR beta diversity tracked strongly with naive T cell percentage. The CMV status of each donor remained undetermined, and this could have confounded shifts in expanded clonotypes.

Then a second PCR, running roughly 7 to 11 cycles, was carried out with a sample-barcoded 5' primer and a J-beta primer mix. Carrying 12 random nucleotides, a template-switch adaptor labeled each individual cDNA molecule. TCRdb ran MiXCR on the 5' RACE reads and lists one entry per CDR3 protein. The sample contains over a million distinct CDR3 sequences, roughly 60% of which appear only once. Between the trimmed V and J ends, which lost 0 bases and 0 bases, there was a span of 12 bases. This CDR3 contains 16 residues. Germline assignment: CDR1 SGHRS and CDR2 YFSETQ. The chain couples TRBV5-1 to TRBJ1-2; possibly TRBD1 for D (5 bases). The TCR sequence derives from a man younger than 30 in good health. The sample comprised blood. CDR3 bases: TGCGCCAGCAGCTTGGCCGTGGGGGATTCTAACTATGGCTACACCTTC. Its translation is CASSLAVGDSNYGYTF.